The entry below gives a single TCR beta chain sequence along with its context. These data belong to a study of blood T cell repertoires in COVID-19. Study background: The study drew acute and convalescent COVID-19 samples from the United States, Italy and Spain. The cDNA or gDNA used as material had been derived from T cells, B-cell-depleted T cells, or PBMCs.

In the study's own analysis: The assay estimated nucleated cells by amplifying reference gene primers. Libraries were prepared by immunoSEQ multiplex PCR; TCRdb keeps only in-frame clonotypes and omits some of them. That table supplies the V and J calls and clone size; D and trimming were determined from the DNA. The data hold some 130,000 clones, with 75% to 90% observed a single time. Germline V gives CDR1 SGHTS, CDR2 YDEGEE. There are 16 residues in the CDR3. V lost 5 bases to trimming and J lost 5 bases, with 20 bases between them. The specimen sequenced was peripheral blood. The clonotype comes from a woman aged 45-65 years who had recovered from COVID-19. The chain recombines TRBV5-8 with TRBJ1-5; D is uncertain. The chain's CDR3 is CASRKDDFTWDQPQHF. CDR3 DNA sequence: TGTGCCAGCAGGAAAGATGACTTTACATGGGATCAGCCCCAGCATTTT.